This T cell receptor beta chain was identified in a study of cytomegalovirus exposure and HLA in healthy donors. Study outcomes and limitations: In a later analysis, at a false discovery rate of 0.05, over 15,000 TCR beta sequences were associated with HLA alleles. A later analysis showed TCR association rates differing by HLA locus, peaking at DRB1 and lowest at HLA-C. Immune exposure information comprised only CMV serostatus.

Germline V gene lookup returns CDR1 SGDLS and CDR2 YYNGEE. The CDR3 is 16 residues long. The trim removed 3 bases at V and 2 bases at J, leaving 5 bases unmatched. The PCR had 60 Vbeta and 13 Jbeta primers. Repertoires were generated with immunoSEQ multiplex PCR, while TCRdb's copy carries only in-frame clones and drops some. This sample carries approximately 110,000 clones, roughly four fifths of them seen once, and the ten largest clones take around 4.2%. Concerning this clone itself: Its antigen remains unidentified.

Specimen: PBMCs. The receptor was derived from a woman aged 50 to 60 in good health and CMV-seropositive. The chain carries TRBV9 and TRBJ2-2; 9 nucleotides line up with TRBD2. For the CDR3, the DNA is TGTGCCAGCAGCGCCTCAGCGGGGGGCAACACCGGGGAGCTGTTTTTT. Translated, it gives CASSASAGGNTGELFF.